The TCR beta chain under discussion was sequenced for a study of cytomegalovirus exposure and HLA in healthy donors. Germline-derived CDR1 and CDR2 are LGHNA and YNFKEQ. This CDR3 region has 11 residues. V was pared by 3 bases and J by 6 bases, with 6 bases between. Whole-study findings and limits: Most sequenced TCRs were rare (though some public TCRs occurred in many donors). Testing in vitro showed a few CMV-associated chains specific for CMV antigens. 16,951 TCR beta sequences were associated with HLA alleles at 0.05 false discovery rate in a later analysis.

In the case of this clone: What it binds is unknown.

Primers for the PCR totalled 60 Vbeta and 13 Jbeta. TCRdb's copy holds only in-frame clones and misses some; the assay was immunoSEQ multiplex PCR. The sample yields some 180,000 clones, around 80% seen once. This receptor was obtained from a young woman in good health and CMV-seropositive. Sequences were obtained from PBMCs. The V call is TRBV4-2, the J call TRBJ2-7, with D perhaps TRBD2 (6 bases). DNA of the CDR3: TGTGCCAGCAGCCACGGGGGCGAGCAGTACTTC. Translating it yields CASSHGGEQYF.